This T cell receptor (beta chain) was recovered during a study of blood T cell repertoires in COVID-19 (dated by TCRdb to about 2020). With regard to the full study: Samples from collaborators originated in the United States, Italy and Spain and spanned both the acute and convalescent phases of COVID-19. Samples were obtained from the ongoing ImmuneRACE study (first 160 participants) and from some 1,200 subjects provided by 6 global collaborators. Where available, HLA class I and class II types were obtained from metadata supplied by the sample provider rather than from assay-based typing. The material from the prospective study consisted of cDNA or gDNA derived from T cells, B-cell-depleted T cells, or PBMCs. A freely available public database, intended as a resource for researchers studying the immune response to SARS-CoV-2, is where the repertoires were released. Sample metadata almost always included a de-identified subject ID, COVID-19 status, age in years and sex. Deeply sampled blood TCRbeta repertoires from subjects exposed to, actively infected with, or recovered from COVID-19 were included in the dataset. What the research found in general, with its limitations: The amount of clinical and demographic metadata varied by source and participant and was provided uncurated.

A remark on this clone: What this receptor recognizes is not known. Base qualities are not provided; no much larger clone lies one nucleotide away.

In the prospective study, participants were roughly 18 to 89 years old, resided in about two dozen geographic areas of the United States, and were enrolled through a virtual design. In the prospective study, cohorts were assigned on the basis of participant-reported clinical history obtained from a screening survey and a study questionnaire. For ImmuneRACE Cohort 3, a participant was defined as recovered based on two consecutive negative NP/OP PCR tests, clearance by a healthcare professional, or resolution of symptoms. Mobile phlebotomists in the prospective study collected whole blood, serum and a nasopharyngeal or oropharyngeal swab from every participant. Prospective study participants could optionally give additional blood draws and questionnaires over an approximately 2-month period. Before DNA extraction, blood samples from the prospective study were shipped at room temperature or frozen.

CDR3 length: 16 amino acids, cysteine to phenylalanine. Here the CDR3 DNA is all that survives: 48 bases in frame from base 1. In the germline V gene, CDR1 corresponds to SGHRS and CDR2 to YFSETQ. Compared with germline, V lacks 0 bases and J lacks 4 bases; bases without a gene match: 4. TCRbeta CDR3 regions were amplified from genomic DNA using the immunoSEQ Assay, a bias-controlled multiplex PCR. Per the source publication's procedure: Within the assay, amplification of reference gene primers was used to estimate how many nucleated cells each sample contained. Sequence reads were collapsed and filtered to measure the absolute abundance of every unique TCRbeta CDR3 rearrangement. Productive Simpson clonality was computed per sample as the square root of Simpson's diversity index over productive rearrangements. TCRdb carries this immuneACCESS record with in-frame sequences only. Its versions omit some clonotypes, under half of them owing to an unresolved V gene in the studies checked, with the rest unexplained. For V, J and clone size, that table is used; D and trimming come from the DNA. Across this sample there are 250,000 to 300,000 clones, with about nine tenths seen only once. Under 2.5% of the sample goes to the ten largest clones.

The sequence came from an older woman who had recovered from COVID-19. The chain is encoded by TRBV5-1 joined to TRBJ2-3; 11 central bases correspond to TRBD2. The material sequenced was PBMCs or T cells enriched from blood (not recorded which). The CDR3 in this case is CASSLVAGGPADTQYF. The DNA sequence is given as TGCGCCAGCAGCTTGGTAGCGGGAGGGCCCGCAGATACGCAGTATTTT. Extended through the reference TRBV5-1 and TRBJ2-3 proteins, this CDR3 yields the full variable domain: KAGVTQTPRYLIKTRGQQVTLSCSPISGHRSVSWYQQTPGQGLQFLFEYFSETQRNKGNFPGRFSGRQFSNSRSEMNVSTLELGDSALYLCASSLVAGGPADTQYFGPGTRLTVL.